One sample yielded the 32 T cell receptor beta chains listed below, sequenced in a study of control samples from healthy donors and cancer patients (dated by TCRdb to about 2020). The library was obtained by the immunoSEQ multiplex PCR assay. Not all clones reach the TCRdb copy of this immuneACCESS table, which keeps in-frame sequences only. Checked studies attribute under half of the gap to unresolved V genes and leave the rest unexplained. In all, the sample holds 260,000 or so clones, and over 75% of those were seen once. The ten most abundant clones make up about an eighth of the sample. The sequencing input was PBMCs. The receptors were gathered from a woman aged 60-70 years with lung cancer.

The rearrangement joins TRBV19 to TRBJ1-5; D remains unclear. Germline V gene data show CDR1 as LNHDA and CDR2 as SQIVND (reference sequence). V was trimmed by 5 bases and J by 7 bases, leaving 15 bases between them. This CDR3 is built from 14 residues. The CDR3 protein is CASSPGSRSQPQHF. Here the CDR3 DNA reads TGTGCCAGTAGTCCTGGATCGCGCAGCCAGCCCCAGCATTTT.

The J gene is TRBJ2-7, the V gene TRBV7-8, with a possible D match to TRBD1 (5 bases). The CDR3 loop spans 16 amino acids. The ends were cut back, 1 base at V and 4 bases at J, with 17 bases in the middle. Germline CDR1 is SGHVS and CDR2 is FQNEAQ. The CDR3: CASSLVVRGQGYEQYF. The CDR3 DNA reads TGTGCCAGCAGCTTAGTGGTTAGGGGTCAGGGATACGAGCAGTACTTC.

The chain couples TRBV10-3 to TRBJ1-5; TRBD1 aligns across 11 bases. Germline assignment: CDR1 ENHRY and CDR2 SYGVKD. CDR3 length: 15 residues. With 5 bases clipped from V and 7 bases from J, the junction kept 7 bases outside the gene matches. The CDR3: CAISRDRGSEQPQHF. The CDR3 DNA is TGTGCCATCAGTAGGGACAGGGGGTCGGAGCAGCCCCAGCATTTT.

CDR3 in amino acids: CATQVGTALGEQFF. The CDR3 DNA is TGTGCCACCCAAGTTGGGACCGCACTCGGTGAGCAGTTCTTC. The V gene is TRBV7-2, the J gene TRBJ2-1, with D possibly called TRBD1 or TRBD2 (5 bases each). The length of the CDR3 is 14 residues. Per germline, CDR1 SGHTA and CDR2 FQGNSA. The V end lost 10 bases, the J end lost 9 bases, and 22 bases lay between the germline ends.

This clone came up once. The V call is TRBV11-3, the J call TRBJ1-5; D possibly corresponds to TRBD1 (5 bases). The V gene's germline CDR1 is SGHNT and CDR2 YENEEA. CDR3 length equals 15 residues. V shed 4 bases and J shed 6 bases, with 16 bases lying between them. The DNA for the CDR3 is TGTGCCAGCAGCTGCGGGACTCCAGTCGGTCAGCCCCAGCATTTT. Its translation is CASSCGTPVGQPQHF.

This chain links TRBV19 with TRBJ2-7, with a possible D match to TRBD1 (6 bases). V lost 6 bases to trimming and J lost 5 bases, with 17 bases between them. The CDR3 is made up of 14 amino acids. Germline V lookup: CDR1 LNHDA, CDR2 SQIVND (reference sequence). The CDR3 loop reads CASRDPGQLNEQYF. As DNA, the CDR3 is TGTGCCAGTAGAGACCCTGGACAGCTGAACGAGCAGTACTTC. Looking up the rest from reference TRBV19 and TRBJ2-7 gives the full variable domain: DGGITQSPKYLFRKEGQNVTLSCEQNLNHDAMYWYRQDPGQGLRLIYYSQIVNDFQKGDIAEGYSVSREKKESFPLTVTSAQKNPTAFYLCASRDPGQLNEQYFGPGTRLTVT.

The rearrangement joins TRBV27 to TRBJ1-2; D perhaps matches TRBD1 (6 bases). The CDR3 has 14 amino acids. CDR1 and CDR2 (germline): MNHEY, SMNVEV (reference sequence). Trimming cost V 4 bases and J 6 bases, with 15 bases left between them. CDR3 sequence (DNA): TGTGCCAGCAGTTCCACCCGGACAGAAAATGGCTACACCTTC. Translation gives CASSSTRTENGYTF.

With regard to this clone: The same CDR3 is also encoded by other DNA sequences in this sample. The chain employs TRBV18 and TRBJ2-5; no definite D call. Trimming took 0 bases from V and 5 from J, leaving 4 bases between them. Germline CDR1 reads KGHSH; CDR2 reads LQKENI. The CDR3 has 12 residues. The CDR3 loop reads CASSPPGETQYF. In nucleotides, the CDR3 is TGTGCCAGCTCACCACCGGGGGAGACCCAGTACTTC.

This rearrangement joins TRBV20-1 to TRBJ2-5; no clear D. Looked up from germline, CDR1 is DFQATT and CDR2 is SNEGSKA (reference sequence). The CDR3 totals 11 residues. V was trimmed by 0 bases and J by 9 bases, leaving 8 bases between them. CDR3 region: CSAREKGAQYF. The CDR3 bases are TGCAGTGCTAGAGAGAAGGGTGCCCAGTACTTC.

The chain recombines TRBV28 with TRBJ1-2, with no clear D. Trimming took off 6 bases at V and 3 bases at J, with 8 bases between the two ends. The germline V gene has CDR1 MDHEN and CDR2 SYDVKM. The CDR3 is made up of 12 amino acids. The CDR3, as DNA: TGTGCCAGCAGCCCAGGCGACTATGGCTACACCTTC. Translated: CASSPGDYGYTF.

In the case of this clone: At the DNA level, this CDR3 is encoded by other sequences in the same sample as well. The chain links TRBV6-5 to TRBJ1-5; the D is unclear. Germline V lookup: CDR1 MNHEY, CDR2 SVGAGI. The V end lost 0 bases, the J end lost 1 base, and 1 base lay between the germline ends. The CDR3 consists of 13 residues. Written as DNA, the CDR3 is TGTGCCAGCAGTTACTCCAGCAATCAGCCCCAGCATTTT. Protein: CASSYSSNQPQHF.

The chain carries TRBV28 and TRBJ1-1; 7 bases are a match to TRBD1. V lost 4 bases to trimming and J lost 14 bases; unmatched junction nucleotides: 13. CDR1 MDHEN and CDR2 SYDVKM come from the germline V gene. The CDR3 is 13 residues long. As DNA, the CDR3 is TGTGCCAGCAGTTCCATCCGAACAGGGGCCAGGTTCTTT. Amino acids: CASSSIRTGARFF.

The chain carries TRBV19 and TRBJ1-1; 7 nucleotides agree with TRBD1. CDR1 and CDR2 (germline): LNHDA, SQIVND (reference sequence). With 7 bases clipped from V and 2 bases from J, the junction kept 10 bases outside the gene matches. This CDR3 contains 15 residues. CDR3 coding DNA: TGTGCCAGTACCCCCGGATCAGGGGGAAACACTGAAGCTTTCTTT. Translated, it gives CASTPGSGGNTEAFF.

The chain links TRBV7-9 to TRBJ2-3, with 8 bases lining up with TRBD2. J was trimmed by 5 bases and V by 1 base; bases with no gene match: 5. The CDR3 loop spans 15 amino acids. Germline V CDR1 and CDR2: SEHNR, FQNEAQ (reference sequence). The CDR3 loop reads CASSLVSGSRDTQYF. CDR3 DNA: TGTGCCAGCAGCTTAGTGAGCGGGAGTCGAGATACGCAGTATTTT.

The count of this clone is one. The chain couples TRBV28 to TRBJ1-1; D uncertain. The CDR3 sequence is 13 residues long. V lost 7 bases, J lost 4 bases, and 13 bases lay in between. Germline CDR1 is MDHEN and CDR2 is SYDVKM. CDR3 region: CASTMGWGTEAFF. The CDR3 DNA is TGTGCCAGCACCATGGGGTGGGGCACTGAAGCTTTCTTT.

This chain connects TRBV15 to TRBJ2-7; 11 nucleotides line up with TRBD1. Germline-derived CDR1 and CDR2 are LNHNV and YYDKDF (reference sequence). The CDR3 sequence is 15 residues long. Trimming cost V 3 bases and J 3 bases; bases outside gene matches: 4. CDR3: CATSSQDRGHYEQYF. The CDR3 bases are TGTGCCACCAGCAGTCAGGACAGGGGGCACTACGAGCAGTACTTC.

V and J are TRBV7-2 and TRBJ2-7; 10 bases agree with TRBD2. Germline V gene sequence: CDR1 SGHTA, CDR2 FQGNSA. Germline trimming cut 8 bases from V and 6 bases from J; bases unmatched to any gene: 10. This CDR3 has 14 amino acids. The CDR3 sequence is CASGKAGGALEQYF. The CDR3 DNA is TGTGCCAGCGGAAAAGCGGGGGGGGCTCTCGAGCAGTACTTC.

The V and J genes are TRBV7-9 and TRBJ2-3, with 9 bases lining up with TRBD1. Germline CDR1 and CDR2: SEHNR and FQNEAQ (reference sequence). The junction had 6 bases not matched to a gene; V was cut back by 2 bases and J by 3 bases. The CDR3 sequence is 16 residues long. DNA of the CDR3: TGTGCCAGCAGCTTAAGATGGGACAGGGAGACAGATACGCAGTATTTT. Translated: CASSLRWDRETDTQYF. Together with reference TRBV7-9 and TRBJ2-3, the CDR3 gives the full variable domain: DTGVSQNPRHKITKRGQNVTFRCDPISEHNRLYWYRQTLGQGPEFLTYFQNEAQLEKSRLLSDRFSAERPKGSFSTLEIQRTEQGDSAMYLCASSLRWDRETDTQYFGPGTRLTVL.

The chain employs TRBV5-1 and TRBJ1-5; no reliable D call. Trimming took 1 base from V and 3 from J, leaving 17 bases between them. CDR1 SGHRS and CDR2 YFSETQ come from the germline V gene. CDR3 length: 17 residues. The CDR3, as DNA: TGCGCCAGCAGCTTGACCCCGGCGGGTGGATCCAATCAGCCCCAGCATTTT. It codes for CASSLTPAGGSNQPQHF.

The rearrangement uses TRBV5-1 and TRBJ1-4, with TRBD1 identical over 7 bases. Germline lookup yields CDR1 SGHRS and CDR2 YFSETQ. The CDR3 has 15 residues. V lost 4 bases and J lost 8; bases outside the gene matches: 11. Here the CDR3 DNA reads TGCGCCAGCAGCCCCGATTTGGGAGGGGGCGAAAAACTGTTTTTT. Its protein product is CASSPDLGGGEKLFF.

In nucleotides, the CDR3 is TGTGCCAGCAGCGTAGAGGTCCTGCCCTCTGGAAACACCATATATTTT. The encoded protein is CASSVEVLPSGNTIYF. V is TRBV9 and J is TRBJ1-3; D gene uncertain. The germline V gene encodes CDR1 SGDLS and CDR2 YYNGEE. The V and J ends lost 0 bases and 0 bases respectively, with 10 bases between them. The CDR3 runs 16 residues.

This chain connects TRBV7-8 to TRBJ2-7, with unresolved D. Trimming removed 0 bases at V and 1 base at J, with 7 bases between. CDR3 size: 14 residues. Germline assignment: CDR1 SGHVS and CDR2 FQNEAQ. The CDR3 region has the DNA TGTGCCAGCAGCTTAGCGGGCCTATCCTACGAGCAGTACTTC. As protein: CASSLAGLSYEQYF.

The gene calls are TRBV7-9 and TRBJ2-7; D gene uncertain. Trimming left V 2 bases short and J 2 bases short, with 10 bases between. Looked up from germline, CDR1 is SEHNR and CDR2 is FQNEAQ (reference sequence). The CDR3 has 14 amino acids. Written as DNA, the CDR3 is TGTGCCAGCAGCTTACTTTCAGGAACCTACGAGCAGTACTTC. Translated, it gives CASSLLSGTYEQYF.

This chain links TRBV9 with TRBJ2-5, with 14 bases matching TRBD2. Germline trimming cut 4 bases from V and 5 bases from J; bases unmatched to any gene: 7. Germline V gene sequence: CDR1 SGDLS, CDR2 YYNGEE. The CDR3 covers 16 residues. The CDR3 spells CASSPTSGGAWETQYF. The CDR3 DNA is TGTGCCAGCAGCCCGACTAGCGGGGGGGCGTGGGAGACCCAGTACTTC.

This rearrangement joins TRBV30 to TRBJ2-5; D call uncertain. V was cut by 2 bases and J by 1 base, with 5 bases left in between. The V gene's germline CDR1 is GTSNPN and CDR2 SVGIG (reference sequence). The length of the CDR3 is 12 residues. For the CDR3, the DNA is TGTGCCTGGAGTCCAGGCCAAGAGACCCAGTACTTC. Its translation: CAWSPGQETQYF.

The chain carries TRBV11-3 and TRBJ2-1; 8 bases map to TRBD2. The trim removed 1 base at V and 7 bases at J, leaving 6 bases unmatched. Per the germline V gene, CDR1 is SGHNT and CDR2 is YENEEA. This CDR3 has 15 residues. CDR3 in amino acids: CASSLGGAGANEQFF. DNA of the CDR3: TGTGCCAGCAGCTTAGGGGGAGCGGGGGCTAATGAGCAGTTCTTC. Full variable domain (remainder filled in from reference TRBV11-3 and TRBJ2-1): EAGVVQSPRYKIIEKKQPVAFWCNPISGHNTLYWYLQNLGQGPELLIRYENEEAVDDSQLPKDRFSAERLKGVDSTLKIQPAELGDSAVYLCASSLGGAGANEQFFGPGTRLTVL.

The chain carries TRBV19 and TRBJ2-5; 9 bases match TRBD1. CDR1 and CDR2 (germline): LNHDA, SQIVND (reference sequence). V gave up 8 bases and J gave up 1 base; unmatched junction bases: 5. The CDR3 has 14 amino acids. The CDR3, as DNA: TGTGCCAGTCAACAACAGGGGGCCCAAGAGACCCAGTACTTC. It encodes CASQQQGAQETQYF.

This clone was picked up one time. V gene TRBV7-8 combines with J gene TRBJ1-3; no reliable D call. Germline lookup yields CDR1 SGHVS and CDR2 FQNEAQ. Trimming shortened V by 8 bases and J by 6 bases, and 14 bases separated the two germline ends. The CDR3 runs 13 residues. CDR3: CASSGKIENTIYF. Here the CDR3 DNA reads TGTGCCAGCTCGGGGAAAATCGAAAACACCATATATTTT.

CDR3 in amino acids: CASSATGLAAKQYF. The CDR3 DNA sequence: TGTGCCAGCAGTGCCACGGGACTAGCCGCGAAACAGTACTTC. The rearrangement links TRBV2 to TRBJ2-7; 9 nucleotides match TRBD2. V shed 4 bases, J shed 10 bases, and the junction held 11 bases outside the gene matches. Germline V CDR1 and CDR2: SNHLY, FYNNEI. The CDR3 extends over 14 amino acids. The whole variable domain, remainder taken from reference TRBV2 and TRBJ2-7, is EPEVTQTPSHQVTQMGQEVILRCVPISNHLYFYWYRQILGQKVEFLVSFYNNEISEKSEIFDDQFSVERPDGSNFTLKIRSTKLEDSAMYFCASSATGLAAKQYFGPGTRLTVT.

On this clone itself: The same CDR3 can be traced to other DNA sequences in this sample. This chain links TRBV6-5 with TRBJ1-4; 9 nucleotides agree with TRBD1. The CDR3 covers 15 residues. With 0 bases clipped from V and 8 bases from J, the junction kept 4 bases outside the gene matches. The germline V gene encodes CDR1 MNHEY and CDR2 SVGAGI. The DNA of the CDR3 is TGTGCCAGCAGTTACTCTGGGACAGGGCGCGAAAAACTGTTTTTT. Protein product: CASSYSGTGREKLFF.

The sample holds a few counts of this clone. The CDR3 bases are TGTGCCAGCAGCGTAGCTGGAGGGCAATCGAACACCGGGGAGCTGTTTTTT. As protein: CASSVAGGQSNTGELFF. The chain has TRBV9 and TRBJ2-2, with D possibly being TRBD2 (6 bases). The CDR3 totals 17 residues. The germline CDR1 and CDR2 sequences are SGDLS and YYNGEE. V was trimmed by 0 bases and J by 0 bases, leaving 12 bases between them. Filled out from reference TRBV9 and TRBJ2-2, the complete variable domain reads DSGVTQTPKHLITATGQRVTLRCSPRSGDLSVYWYQQSLDQGLQFLIQYYNGEERAKGNILERFSAQQFPDLHSELNLSSLELGDSALYFCASSVAGGQSNTGELFFGEGSRLTVL.

The rearrangement links TRBV4-1 to TRBJ2-7; 7 positions agree with TRBD1. The V gene end was trimmed by 7 bases and the J gene end by 4 bases; junction bases not matched to a gene: 13. This CDR3 region has 15 residues. CDR1 and CDR2 from the germline V gene are MGHRA and YSYEKL. CDR3 sequence: CASKVGEGAHYEQYF. The CDR3 DNA follows: TGCGCCAGCAAAGTGGGTGAGGGGGCCCATTACGAGCAGTACTTC.